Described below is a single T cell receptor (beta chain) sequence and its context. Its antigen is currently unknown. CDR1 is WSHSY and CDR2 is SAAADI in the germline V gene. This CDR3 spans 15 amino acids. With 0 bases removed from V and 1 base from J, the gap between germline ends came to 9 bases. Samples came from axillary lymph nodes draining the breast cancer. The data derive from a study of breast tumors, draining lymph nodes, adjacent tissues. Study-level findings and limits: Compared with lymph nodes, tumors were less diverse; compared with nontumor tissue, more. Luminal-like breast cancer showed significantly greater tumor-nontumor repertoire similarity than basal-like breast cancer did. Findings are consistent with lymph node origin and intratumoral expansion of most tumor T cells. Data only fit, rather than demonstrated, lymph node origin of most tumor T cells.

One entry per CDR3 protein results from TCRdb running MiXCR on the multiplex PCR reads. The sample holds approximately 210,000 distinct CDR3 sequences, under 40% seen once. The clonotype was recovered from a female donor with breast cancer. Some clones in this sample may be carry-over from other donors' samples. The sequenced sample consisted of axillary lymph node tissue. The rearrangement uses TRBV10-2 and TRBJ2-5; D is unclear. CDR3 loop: CASSESWAVQETQYF. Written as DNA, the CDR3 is TGCGCCAGCAGTGAGTCCTGGGCAGTCCAAGAGACCCAGTACTTC.